This entry concerns a single T cell receptor beta chain. The target antigen is unknown. The entry originates in a study of long-term antiretroviral therapy in people with HIV. General observations from the study: Specimens of blood were obtained during about 2004 to 2018, possibly under older ART regimens. Pre-ART-expanded clones dominated the repertoire at all time points. Among HIV repertoires, CDR3 length ranges were narrower than those of controls.

Before DNA extraction, roughly 0.9-10 million cryopreserved PBMC were held in the samples. Researchers ran immunoSEQ v3.0 at survey level. Sequencing was performed with immunoSEQ multiplex PCR; in TCRdb, only in-frame clones are kept and a portion is missing. Of some 17,000 clones listed, 81% were seen once; the top ten hold roughly 9%. Deletions cut 8 bases from V and 3 bases from J, with 10 bases between. The CDR3 runs 13 residues. Germline-derived CDR1 and CDR2 are MNHEY and SMNVEV (reference sequence). The genes are TRBV27 and TRBJ2-2; a weak D match, TRBD1 (5 bases). The sequence derives from a man aged 50-60 years with HIV. The starting material was unsorted PBMCs, obtained 0.3 years before starting antiretroviral therapy. In nucleotides, the CDR3 is TGTGCCAGCTCAAGGGGCTACACCGGGGAGCTGTTTTTT. This codes for CASSRGYTGELFF.